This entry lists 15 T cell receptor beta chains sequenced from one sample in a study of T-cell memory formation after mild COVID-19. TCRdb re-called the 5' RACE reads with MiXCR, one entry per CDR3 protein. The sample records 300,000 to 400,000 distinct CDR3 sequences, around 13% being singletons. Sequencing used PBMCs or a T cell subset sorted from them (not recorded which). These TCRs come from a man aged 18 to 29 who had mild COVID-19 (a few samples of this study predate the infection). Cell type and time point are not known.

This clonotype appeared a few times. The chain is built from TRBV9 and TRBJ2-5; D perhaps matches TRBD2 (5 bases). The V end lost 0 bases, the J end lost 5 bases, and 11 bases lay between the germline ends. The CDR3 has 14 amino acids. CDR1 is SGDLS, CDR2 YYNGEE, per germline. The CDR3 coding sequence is TGTGCCAGCAGCGTAGGAACGGGGTGGGAGACCCAGTACTTC. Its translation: CASSVGTGWETQYF.

This CDR3 is CASSPILGQGNIQYF. CDR3 nucleotide sequence: TGTGCCAGCAGTCCGATCTTGGGACAGGGAAACATTCAGTACTTC. The V gene is TRBV28, the J gene TRBJ2-4, with 9 bases identical to TRBD1. V was clipped by 5 bases and J by 6 bases; unmatched bases: 8. CDR3 length: 15 residues. In germline, CDR1 is MDHEN, CDR2 SYDVKM.

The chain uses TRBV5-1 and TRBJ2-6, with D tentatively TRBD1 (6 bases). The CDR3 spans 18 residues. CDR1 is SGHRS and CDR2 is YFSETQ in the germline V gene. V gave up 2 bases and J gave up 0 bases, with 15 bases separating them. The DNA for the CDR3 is TGCGCCAGCAGCTTATTTACAGGGATGAACTCTGGGGCCAACGTCCTGACTTTC. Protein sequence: CASSLFTGMNSGANVLTF.

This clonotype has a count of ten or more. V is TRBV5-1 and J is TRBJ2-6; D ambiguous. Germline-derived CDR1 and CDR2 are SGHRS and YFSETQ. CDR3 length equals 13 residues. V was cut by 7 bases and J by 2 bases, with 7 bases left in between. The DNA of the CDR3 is TGCGCCAGCCGCGACCCTGGGGCCAACGTCCTGACTTTC. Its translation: CASRDPGANVLTF.

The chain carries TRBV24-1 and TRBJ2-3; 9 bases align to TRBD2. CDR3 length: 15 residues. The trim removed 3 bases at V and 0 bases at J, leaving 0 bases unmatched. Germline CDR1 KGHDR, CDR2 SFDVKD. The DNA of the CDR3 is TGTGCCACCAGTGATAGCGGGGGGAGCACAGATACGCAGTATTTT. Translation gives CATSDSGGSTDTQYF.

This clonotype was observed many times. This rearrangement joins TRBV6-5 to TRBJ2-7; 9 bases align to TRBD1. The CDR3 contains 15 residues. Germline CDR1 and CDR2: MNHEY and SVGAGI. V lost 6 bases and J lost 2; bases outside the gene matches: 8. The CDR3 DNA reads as TGTGCCAGCAGAACCGGGACAGGGAGTCCCTACGAGCAGTACTTC. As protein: CASRTGTGSPYEQYF.

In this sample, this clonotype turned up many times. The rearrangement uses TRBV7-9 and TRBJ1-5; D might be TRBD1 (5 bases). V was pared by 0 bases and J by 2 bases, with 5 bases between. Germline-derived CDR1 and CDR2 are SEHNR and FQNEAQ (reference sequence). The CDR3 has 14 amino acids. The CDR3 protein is CASSLATGNQPQHF. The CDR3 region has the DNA TGTGCCAGCAGCTTAGCGACAGGCAATCAGCCCCAGCATTTT.

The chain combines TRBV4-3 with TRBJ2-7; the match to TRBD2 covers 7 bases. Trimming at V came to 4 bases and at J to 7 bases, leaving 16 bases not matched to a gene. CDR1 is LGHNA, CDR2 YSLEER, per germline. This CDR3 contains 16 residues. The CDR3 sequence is CASSRRVGSGAGEQYF. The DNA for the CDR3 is TGCGCCAGCAGCCGAAGGGTCGGGAGCGGGGCCGGGGAGCAGTACTTC.

The CDR3 DNA sequence: TGTGCCAGCTCACCAACTTCACCGGGCCCAAACACTGAAGCTTTCTTT. It is translated as CASSPTSPGPNTEAFF. The V call is TRBV18, the J call TRBJ1-1; D is unclear. The CDR3 runs 16 residues. Trimming pared 2 bases from V and 2 bases from J, leaving 15 bases between. From germline, CDR1 is KGHSH and CDR2 LQKENI.

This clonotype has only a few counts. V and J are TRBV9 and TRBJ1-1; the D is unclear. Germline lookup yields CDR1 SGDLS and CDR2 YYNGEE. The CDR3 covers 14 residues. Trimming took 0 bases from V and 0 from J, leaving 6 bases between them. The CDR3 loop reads CASSVDMVNTEAFF. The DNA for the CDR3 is TGTGCCAGCAGCGTAGACATGGTGAACACTGAAGCTTTCTTT.

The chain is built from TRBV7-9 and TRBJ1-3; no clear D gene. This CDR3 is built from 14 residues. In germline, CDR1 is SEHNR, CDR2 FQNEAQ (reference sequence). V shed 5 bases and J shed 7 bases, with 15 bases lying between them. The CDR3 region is CASSLAFGGNTIYF. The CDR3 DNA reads TGTGCCAGCAGCCTGGCGTTCGGCGGTAACACCATATATTTT.

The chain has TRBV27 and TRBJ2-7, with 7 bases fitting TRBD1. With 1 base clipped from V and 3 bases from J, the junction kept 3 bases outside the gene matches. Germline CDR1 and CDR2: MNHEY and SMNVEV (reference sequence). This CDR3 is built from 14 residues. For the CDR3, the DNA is TGTGCCAGCAGTTTATTAACAGGGGACTACGAGCAGTACTTC. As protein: CASSLLTGDYEQYF.

CDR3 residues: CASSSRVGGGYEQYV. The CDR3 region has the DNA TGTGCCAGCAGTTCCAGAGTTGGAGGGGGATACGAGCAGTACGTC. The genes are TRBV6-6 and TRBJ2-7, with D tentatively TRBD1 or TRBD2 (6 bases each). V shed 4 bases and J shed 4 bases, with 17 bases lying between them. Germline V gene sequence: CDR1 MNHNY, CDR2 SVGAGI (reference sequence). The CDR3 runs to 15 residues.

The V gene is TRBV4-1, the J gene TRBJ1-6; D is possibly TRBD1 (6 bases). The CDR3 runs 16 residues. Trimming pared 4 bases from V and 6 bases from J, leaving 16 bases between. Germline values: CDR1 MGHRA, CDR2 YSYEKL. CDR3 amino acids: CASSPRSRGSNSPLHF. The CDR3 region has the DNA TGCGCCAGCAGCCCCCGAAGCAGGGGAAGTAATTCACCCCTCCACTTT.

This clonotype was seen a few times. DNA for the CDR3: TGTGCCAGCATCGAGGGGAACGGGGGAACTGAAGCTTTCTTT. It specifies CASIEGNGGTEAFF. The chain uses TRBV7-2 and TRBJ1-1; D possibly corresponds to TRBD1 (5 bases). The germline CDR1 and CDR2 sequences are SGHTA and FQGNSA. The germline V and J ends were trimmed by 7 bases and 5 bases, with 17 bases remaining between them. CDR3 length: 14 amino acids.